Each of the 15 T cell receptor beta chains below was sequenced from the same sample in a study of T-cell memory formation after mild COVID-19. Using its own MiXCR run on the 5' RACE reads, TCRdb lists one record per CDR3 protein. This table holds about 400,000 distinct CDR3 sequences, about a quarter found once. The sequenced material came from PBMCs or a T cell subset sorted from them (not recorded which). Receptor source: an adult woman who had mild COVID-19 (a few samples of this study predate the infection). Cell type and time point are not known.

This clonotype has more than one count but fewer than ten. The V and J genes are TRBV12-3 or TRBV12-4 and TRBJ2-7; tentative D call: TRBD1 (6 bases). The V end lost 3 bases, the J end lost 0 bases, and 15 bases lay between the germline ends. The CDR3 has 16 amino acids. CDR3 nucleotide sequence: TGTGCCAGCAGTTTTTTTCCCGACAGGCCCTCCTACGAGCAGTACTTC. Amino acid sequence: CASSFFPDRPSYEQYF.

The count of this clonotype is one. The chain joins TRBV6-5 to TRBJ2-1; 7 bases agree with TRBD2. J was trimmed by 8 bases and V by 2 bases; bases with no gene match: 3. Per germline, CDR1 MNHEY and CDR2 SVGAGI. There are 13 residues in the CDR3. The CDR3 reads CASSYEAGDEQFF. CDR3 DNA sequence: TGTGCCAGCAGTTACGAGGCGGGGGATGAGCAGTTCTTC.

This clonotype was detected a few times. This chain's CDR3 is CASSSGTGGVDEQFF. Here the CDR3 DNA reads TGCGCCAGCAGCTCCGGGACAGGGGGCGTCGATGAGCAGTTCTTC. This rearrangement joins TRBV5-1 to TRBJ2-1; 12 nucleotides line up with TRBD1. This CDR3 region has 15 residues. V lost 3 bases and J lost 8; bases outside the gene matches: 6. The V gene's germline CDR1 is SGHRS and CDR2 YFSETQ.

This CDR3 is CATSDFGTQYF. CDR3 sequence (DNA): TGTGCCACCAGTGATTTTGGGACCCAGTACTTC. V usage is TRBV24-1 and J usage is TRBJ2-5, with unresolved D. The CDR3 sequence is 11 residues long. V was shortened by 1 base and J by 7 bases, with 3 bases between the two germline ends. Germline V gives CDR1 KGHDR, CDR2 SFDVKD.

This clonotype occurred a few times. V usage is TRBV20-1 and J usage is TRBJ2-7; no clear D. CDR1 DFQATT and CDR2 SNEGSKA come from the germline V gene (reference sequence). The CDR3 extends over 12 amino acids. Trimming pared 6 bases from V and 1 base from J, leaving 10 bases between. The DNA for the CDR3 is TGCAGTGCCCCCATTGGGTCCTACGAGCAGTACTTC. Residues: CSAPIGSYEQYF.

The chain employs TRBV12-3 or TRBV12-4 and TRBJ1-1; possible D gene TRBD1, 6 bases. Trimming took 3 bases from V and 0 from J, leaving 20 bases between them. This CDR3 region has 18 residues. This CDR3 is CASSFEAIQGPLNTEAFF. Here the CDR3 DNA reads TGTGCCAGCAGTTTCGAGGCAATACAGGGACCTTTGAACACTGAAGCTTTCTTT.

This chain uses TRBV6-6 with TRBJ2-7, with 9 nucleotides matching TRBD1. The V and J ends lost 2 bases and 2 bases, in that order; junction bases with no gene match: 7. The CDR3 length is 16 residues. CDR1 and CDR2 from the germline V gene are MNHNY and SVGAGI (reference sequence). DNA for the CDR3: TGTGCCAGCAGTTACCCCCCCGGGACAGGGCCCTACGAGCAGTACTTC. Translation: CASSYPPGTGPYEQYF.

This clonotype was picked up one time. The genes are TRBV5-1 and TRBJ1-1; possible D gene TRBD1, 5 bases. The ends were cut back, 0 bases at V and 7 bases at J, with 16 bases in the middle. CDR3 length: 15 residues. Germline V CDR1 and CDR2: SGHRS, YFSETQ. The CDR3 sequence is CASSLVGDTGREAFF. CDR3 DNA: TGCGCCAGCAGCTTGGTAGGGGATACGGGGCGTGAAGCTTTCTTT. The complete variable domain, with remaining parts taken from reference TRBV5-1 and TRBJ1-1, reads KAGVTQTPRYLIKTRGQQVTLSCSPISGHRSVSWYQQTPGQGLQFLFEYFSETQRNKGNFPGRFSGRQFSNSRSEMNVSTLELGDSALYLCASSLVGDTGREAFFGQGTRLTVV.

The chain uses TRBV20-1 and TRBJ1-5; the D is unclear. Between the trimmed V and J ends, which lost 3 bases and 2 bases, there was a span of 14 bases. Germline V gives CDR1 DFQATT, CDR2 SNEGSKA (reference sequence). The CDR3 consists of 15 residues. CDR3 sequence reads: CSARSARGGNQPQHF. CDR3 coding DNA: TGCAGTGCTAGGTCCGCCCGAGGCGGCAATCAGCCCCAGCATTTT.

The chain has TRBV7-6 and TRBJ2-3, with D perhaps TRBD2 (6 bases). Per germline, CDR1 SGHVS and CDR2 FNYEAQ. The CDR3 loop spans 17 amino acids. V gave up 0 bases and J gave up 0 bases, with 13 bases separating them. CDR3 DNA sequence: TGTGCCAGCAGCTTAGCCCTAGCGAGAGCTAGCACAGATACGCAGTATTTT. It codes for CASSLALARASTDTQYF.

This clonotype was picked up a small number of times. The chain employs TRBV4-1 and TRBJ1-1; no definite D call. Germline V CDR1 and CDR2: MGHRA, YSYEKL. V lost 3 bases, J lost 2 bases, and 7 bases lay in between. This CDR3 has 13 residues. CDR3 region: CASSHQINTEAFF. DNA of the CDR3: TGCGCCAGCAGCCACCAGATTAACACTGAAGCTTTCTTT.

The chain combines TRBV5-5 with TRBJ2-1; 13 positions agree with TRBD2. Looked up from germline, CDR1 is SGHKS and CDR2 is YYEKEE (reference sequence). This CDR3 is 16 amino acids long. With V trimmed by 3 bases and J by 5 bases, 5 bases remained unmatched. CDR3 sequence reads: CASSWTGTSGNNEQFF. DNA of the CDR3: TGTGCCAGCAGCTGGACAGGGACTAGCGGGAACAATGAGCAGTTCTTC. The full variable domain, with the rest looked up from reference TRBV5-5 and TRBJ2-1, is DAGVTQSPTHLIKTRGQQVTLRCSPISGHKSVSWYQQVLGQGPQFIFQYYEKEERGRGNFPDRFSARQFPNYSSELNVNALLLGDSALYLCASSWTGTSGNNEQFFGPGTRLTVL.

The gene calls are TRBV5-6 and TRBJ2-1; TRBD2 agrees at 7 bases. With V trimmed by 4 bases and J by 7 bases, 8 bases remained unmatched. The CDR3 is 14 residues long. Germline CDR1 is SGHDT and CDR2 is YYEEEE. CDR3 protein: CASSPLATFNEQFF. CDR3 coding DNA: TGTGCCAGCAGCCCACTAGCGACTTTTAATGAGCAGTTCTTC.

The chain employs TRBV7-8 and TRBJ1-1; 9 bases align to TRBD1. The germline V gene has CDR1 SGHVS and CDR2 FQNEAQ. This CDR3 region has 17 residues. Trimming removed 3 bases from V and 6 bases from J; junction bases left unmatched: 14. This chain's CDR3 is CASSFARSGTGRPEAFF. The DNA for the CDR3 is TGTGCCAGCAGCTTCGCCCGATCCGGGACAGGGCGTCCTGAAGCTTTCTTT.

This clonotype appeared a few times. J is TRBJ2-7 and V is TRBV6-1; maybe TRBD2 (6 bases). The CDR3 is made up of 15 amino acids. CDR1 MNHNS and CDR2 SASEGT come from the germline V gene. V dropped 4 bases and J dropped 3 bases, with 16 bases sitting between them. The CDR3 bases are TGTGCCAGCAGTGTTCGGAGGGACGGGAGCTACGAGCAGTACTTC. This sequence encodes CASSVRRDGSYEQYF.